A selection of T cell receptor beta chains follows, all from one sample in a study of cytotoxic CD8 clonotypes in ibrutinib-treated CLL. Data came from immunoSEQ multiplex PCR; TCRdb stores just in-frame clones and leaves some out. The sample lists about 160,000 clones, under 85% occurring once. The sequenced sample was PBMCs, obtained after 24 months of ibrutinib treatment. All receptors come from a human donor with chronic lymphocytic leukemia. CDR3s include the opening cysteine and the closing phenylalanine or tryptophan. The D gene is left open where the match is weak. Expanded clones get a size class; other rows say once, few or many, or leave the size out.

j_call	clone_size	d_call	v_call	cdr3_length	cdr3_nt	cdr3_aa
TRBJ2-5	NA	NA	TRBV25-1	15	TGTGCCAGCAGTGACAGGAGAAATCTAAAAGAGACCCAGTACTTC	CASSDRRNLKETQYF
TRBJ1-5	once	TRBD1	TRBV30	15	TGTGCCGAAACCTGGAGGACAGGAGACAATCAGCCCCAGCATTTT	CAETWRTGDNQPQHF
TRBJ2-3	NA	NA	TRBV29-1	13	TGCAGCGTTGTGAAGGGGAACACAGATACGCAGTATTTT	CSVVKGNTDTQYF
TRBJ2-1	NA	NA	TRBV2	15	TGTGCCAGCAGGCCTGTTGGGGGCCTTTATAATGAGCAGTTCTTC	CASRPVGGLYNEQFF
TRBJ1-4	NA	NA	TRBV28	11	TGTGCCAGCAGTTTAAATGAAAAACTGTTTTTT	CASSLNEKLFF
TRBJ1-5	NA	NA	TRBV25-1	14	TGTGCCAGCAGTGAATGGGCCGGAAGTCAGCCCCAGCATTTT	CASSEWAGSQPQHF
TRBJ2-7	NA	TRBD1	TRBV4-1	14	TGCGCCAGCAGCCTTCAGACAGGGGCTGGCGAGCAGTACTTC	CASSLQTGAGEQYF
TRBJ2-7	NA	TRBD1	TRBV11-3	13	TGTGCCAGCAGCTTAGCGACAGGGGGCGAGCAGTACTTC	CASSLATGGEQYF
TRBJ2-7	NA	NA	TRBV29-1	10	TGCAGCGTGGACAGCGGAGAGCAGTACTTC	CSVDSGEQYF
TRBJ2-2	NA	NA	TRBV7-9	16	TGTGCCAGCAGCTTAGATCGGGGGGCCCTGACCGGGGAGCTGTTTTTT	CASSLDRGALTGELFF
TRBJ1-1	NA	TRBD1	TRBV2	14	TGTGCCAGCAGGATCACAGGGGGTTCCACTGAAGCTTTCTTT	CASRITGGSTEAFF
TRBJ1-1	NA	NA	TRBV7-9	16	TGTGCCAGCAGCCTTCCGGGGGGGAGGTTTGACACTGAAGCTTTCTTT	CASSLPGGRFDTEAFF
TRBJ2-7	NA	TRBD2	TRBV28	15	TGTGCCAGCACCACGACTAGCGGGGGCTCCTACGAGCAGTACTTC	CASTTTSGGSYEQYF
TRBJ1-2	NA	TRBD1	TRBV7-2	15	TGTGCCAGCAGCCCACCCGGGACAGGCTCGACGGGCTACACCTTC	CASSPPGTGSTGYTF
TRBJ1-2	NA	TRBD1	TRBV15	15	TGTGCCACCAGCAAAGGACAGGGGTGGAACTATGGCTACACCTTC	CATSKGQGWNYGYTF
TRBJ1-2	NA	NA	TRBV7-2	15	TGTGCCAGCAGCTTACCGGGGCTAACATTCTATGGCTACACCTTC	CASSLPGLTFYGYTF
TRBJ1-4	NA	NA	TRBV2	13	TGTGCCAGCTTATATGCAACTAATGAAAAACTGTTTTTT	CASLYATNEKLFF
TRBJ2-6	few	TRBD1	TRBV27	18	TGTGCCAGCAGACAATTGGACAGGGTAGTGGCTGGGGCCAACGTCCTGACTTTC	CASRQLDRVVAGANVLTF
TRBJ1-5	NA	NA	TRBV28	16	TGTGCCAGCAGTCTAGGACGGCCTAATAGCAATCAGCCCCAGCATTTT	CASSLGRPNSNQPQHF
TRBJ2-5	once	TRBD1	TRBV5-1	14	TGCGCCAGCCGCCGGGACAGGGCTCAAGAGACCCAGTACTTC	CASRRDRAQETQYF
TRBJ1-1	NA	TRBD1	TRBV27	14	TGTGCCAGCAGTGCCTCCAGGGGGGGTACTGAAGCTTTCTTT	CASSASRGGTEAFF
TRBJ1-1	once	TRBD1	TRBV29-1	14	TGCAGCGTGCCTCCGACAGGGGGCCGCACTGAAGCTTTCTTT	CSVPPTGGRTEAFF
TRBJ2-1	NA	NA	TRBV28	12	TGTGCCAGCAGTCCTAGAGCCAATGAGCAGTTCTTC	CASSPRANEQFF
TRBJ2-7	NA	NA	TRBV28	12	TGTGCCAGCAGCTTATTACAGGGAGAGCAGTACTTC	CASSLLQGEQYF
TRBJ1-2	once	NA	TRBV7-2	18	TGTGCCAGCAGCTTAGTAGGGGGGCGTATGTATCTGGACTATGGCTACACCTTC	CASSLVGGRMYLDYGYTF
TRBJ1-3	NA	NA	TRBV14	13	TGTGCCAGCAGCCTAGCCAGTGGAAACACCATATATTTT	CASSLASGNTIYF
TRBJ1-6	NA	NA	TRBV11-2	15	TGTGCCAGCAGCTTAGTGGGGGGATATAATTCACCCCTCCACTTT	CASSLVGGYNSPLHF
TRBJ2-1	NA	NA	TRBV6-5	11	TGTGCCAGCATTCGAAACAATGAGCAGTTCTTC	CASIRNNEQFF
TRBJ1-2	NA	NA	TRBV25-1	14	TGTGCCAGCAGTGAAGCAGGGACCAACTATGGCTACACCTTC	CASSEAGTNYGYTF
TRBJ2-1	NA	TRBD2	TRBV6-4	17	TGTGCCAGCAGTGACTCGACTAGCGGGAGATTAGCGAATGAGCAGTTCTTC	CASSDSTSGRLANEQFF
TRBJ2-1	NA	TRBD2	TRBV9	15	TGTGCCAGCAGCGTGGGACTAGCGGGATACAATGAGCAGTTCTTC	CASSVGLAGYNEQFF
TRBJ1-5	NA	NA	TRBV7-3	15	TGTGCCAGCAGTAGGGACGGGGGTTTTAATCAGCCCCAGCATTTT	CASSRDGGFNQPQHF
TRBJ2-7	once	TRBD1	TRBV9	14	TGTGCCAGCAGCGACACCGGGACAGGGGCCGAGCAGTACTTC	CASSDTGTGAEQYF
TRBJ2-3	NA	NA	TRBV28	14	TGTGCCAGCAACGAGGGGGGGAAGGGAGATACGCAGTATTTT	CASNEGGKGDTQYF
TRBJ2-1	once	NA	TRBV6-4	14	TGTGCCAGCAGTGAGGTAGGGTCCTACAATGAGCAGTTCTTC	CASSEVGSYNEQFF